The subject of this entry is one TCR beta chain. Profiled with immunoSEQ multiplex PCR; TCRdb holds only in-frame clones, not every one. The table has about 320,000 clones, over 75% seen once. The germline V gene encodes CDR1 LNHDA and CDR2 SQIVND (reference sequence). The length of the CDR3 is 15 residues. V dropped 1 base and J dropped 7 bases, with 13 bases sitting between them. This record belongs to a study of blood T cell repertoires in COVID-19. This receptor was taken from a human donor in a cohort sampled during active COVID-19. Specimen: peripheral blood. The chain uses TRBV19 and TRBJ1-4; D gene ambiguous. CDR3 amino acids: CASSIGRRRLEKLFF. The CDR3 nucleotides are TGTGCCAGTAGTATAGGAAGGAGAAGGCTTGAAAAACTGTTTTTT.